This T cell receptor (beta chain) was captured by sequencing in a study of patients and donors after allogeneic stem cell transplantation. MiXCR, applied by TCRdb to the RT-PCR reads, yields one record per CDR3 protein. The sample lists about 410,000 distinct CDR3 sequences, roughly 17% occurring once. This clonotype was recorded a few times. The V gene's germline CDR1 is LGHDT and CDR2 YNNKEL (reference sequence). V trimming: 4 bases; J trimming: 7 bases; junction bases outside the gene matches: 4. The CDR3 contains 15 residues. The chain has TRBV3-1 and TRBJ2-3, with 14 bases aligning to TRBD2. The sample consisted of blood, either unsorted or a sorted T cell fraction (not recorded which). The sequence came from a human donor who was either an allogeneic HSCT recipient or a stem cell or donor lymphocyte infusion donor (not recorded which). It is not recorded whose cells these are; they may come from a transplant donor. The DNA for the CDR3 is TGTGCCAGCAGCCTGGGACTAGCGGGAGACTATACGCAGTATTTT. This sequence encodes CASSLGLAGDYTQYF.